This TCR beta chain is from a study of blood T cell repertoires in COVID-19. Trimming took off 4 bases at V and 4 bases at J, with 11 bases between the two ends. The CDR3 extends over 13 amino acids. Germline CDR1 SGHDT, CDR2 YYEEEE. Original handling: The assay estimated nucleated cells by amplifying reference gene primers. Measured with immunoSEQ multiplex PCR; TCRdb has only the in-frame clones, and not every one. That table gives V, J and clone size, and the DNA gave D and trimming. The sample contains approximately 200,000 clones, about nine tenths of which appear only once. The chain is built from TRBV5-6 and TRBJ1-1; D might be TRBD1 (5 bases). What was sequenced was peripheral blood. The receptor comes from a woman aged 45-65 years with acute or convalescent COVID-19. CDR3 nucleotide sequence: TGTGCCAGCAGCCTCCCCCAGGGCACTGAAGCTTTCTTT. Residues: CASSLPQGTEAFF.